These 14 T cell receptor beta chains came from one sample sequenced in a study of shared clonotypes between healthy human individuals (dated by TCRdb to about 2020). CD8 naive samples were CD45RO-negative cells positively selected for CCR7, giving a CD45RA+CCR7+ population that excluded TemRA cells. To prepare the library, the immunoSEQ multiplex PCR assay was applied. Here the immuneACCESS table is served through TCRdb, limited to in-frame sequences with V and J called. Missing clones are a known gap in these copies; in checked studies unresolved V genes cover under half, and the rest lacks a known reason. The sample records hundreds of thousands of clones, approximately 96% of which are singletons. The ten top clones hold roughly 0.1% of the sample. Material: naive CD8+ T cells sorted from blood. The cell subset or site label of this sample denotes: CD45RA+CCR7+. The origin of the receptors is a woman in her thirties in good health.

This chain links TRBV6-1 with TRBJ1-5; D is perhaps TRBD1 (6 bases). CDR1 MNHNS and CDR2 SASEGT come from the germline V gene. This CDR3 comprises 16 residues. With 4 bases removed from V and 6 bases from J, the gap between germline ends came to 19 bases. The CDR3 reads CASSGTTRGLRQPQHF. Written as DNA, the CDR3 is TGTGCCAGCAGTGGTACTACACGGGGGCTCCGTCAGCCCCAGCATTTT.

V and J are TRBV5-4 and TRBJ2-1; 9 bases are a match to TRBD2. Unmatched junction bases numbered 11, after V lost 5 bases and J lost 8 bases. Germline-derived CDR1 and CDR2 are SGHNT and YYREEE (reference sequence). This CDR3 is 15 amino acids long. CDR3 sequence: CASSRGRTSVYEQFF. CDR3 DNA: TGTGCCAGCAGTCGGGGGCGGACTAGCGTCTATGAGCAGTTCTTC.

The DNA for the CDR3 is TGTGCCAGCAAGGGACTAGCGGGAGATGGGTACGAGCAGTACTTC. Its translation is CASKGLAGDGYEQYF. The gene calls are TRBV28 and TRBJ2-7; 14 bases agree with TRBD2. Germline V CDR1 and CDR2: MDHEN, SYDVKM. With V trimmed by 7 bases and J by 4 bases, 6 bases remained unmatched. This CDR3 is built from 15 residues.

DNA for the CDR3: TGCGCCAGCAGCCAAGATCTTCTTGGGTTGGCGATTAGCGGGAGCTACGAGCAGTACTTC. It yields the protein CASSQDLLGLAISGSYEQYF. This rearrangement joins TRBV4-1 to TRBJ2-7; 9 nucleotides line up with TRBD2. Germline V gives CDR1 MGHRA, CDR2 YSYEKL. This CDR3 spans 20 amino acids. V dropped 0 bases and J dropped 3; count of bases not matched to a gene: 18.

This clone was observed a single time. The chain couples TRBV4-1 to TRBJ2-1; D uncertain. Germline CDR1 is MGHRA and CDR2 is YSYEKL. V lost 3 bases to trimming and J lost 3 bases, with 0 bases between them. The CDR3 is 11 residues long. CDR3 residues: CASSHYNEQFF. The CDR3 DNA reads TGCGCCAGCAGCCACTACAATGAGCAGTTCTTC.

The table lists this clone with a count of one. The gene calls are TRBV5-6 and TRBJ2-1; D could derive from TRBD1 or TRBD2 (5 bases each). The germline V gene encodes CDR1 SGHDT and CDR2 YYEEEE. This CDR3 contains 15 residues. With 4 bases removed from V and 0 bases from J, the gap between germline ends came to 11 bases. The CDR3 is CASSPGTRSYNEQFF. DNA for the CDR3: TGTGCCAGCAGCCCGGGGACGCGCTCCTACAATGAGCAGTTCTTC.

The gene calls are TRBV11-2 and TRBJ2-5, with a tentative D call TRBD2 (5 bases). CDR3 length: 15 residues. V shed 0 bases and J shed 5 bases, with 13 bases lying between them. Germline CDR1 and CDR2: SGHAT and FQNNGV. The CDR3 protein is CASSLDGVHRETQYF. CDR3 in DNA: TGTGCCAGCAGCTTAGACGGGGTCCATAGGGAGACCCAGTACTTC.

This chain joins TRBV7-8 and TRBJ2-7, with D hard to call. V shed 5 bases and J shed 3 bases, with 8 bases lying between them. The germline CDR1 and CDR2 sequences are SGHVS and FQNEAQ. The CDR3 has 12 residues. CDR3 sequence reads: CASSPRIYEQYF. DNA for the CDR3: TGTGCCAGCAGCCCAAGGATCTACGAGCAGTACTTC.

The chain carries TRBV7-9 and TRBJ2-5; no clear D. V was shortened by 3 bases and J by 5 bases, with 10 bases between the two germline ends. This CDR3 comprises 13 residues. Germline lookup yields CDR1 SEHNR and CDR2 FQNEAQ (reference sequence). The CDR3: CASSLSEKETQYF. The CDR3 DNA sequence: TGTGCCAGCAGCTTGTCAGAAAAGGAGACCCAGTACTTC.

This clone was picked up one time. The DNA for the CDR3 is TGTGCCAGCACCGACATTGGGACTTTCGGGGAGCTGTTTTTT. The encoded protein is CASTDIGTFGELFF. V and J are TRBV27 and TRBJ2-2; a possible D gene is TRBD2 (6 bases). V lost 7 bases, J lost 7 bases, and 16 bases lay in between. The CDR3 runs 14 residues. The germline V gene has CDR1 MNHEY and CDR2 SMNVEV (reference sequence).

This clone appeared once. As DNA, the CDR3 is TGTGCCAGCAGTGCGACTAGCGGGAGGAGGGACGAGCAGTACTTC. This translates into CASSATSGRRDEQYF. The gene calls are TRBV6-1 and TRBJ2-7; 13 bases match TRBD2. CDR1 is MNHNS, CDR2 SASEGT, per germline. CDR3 size: 15 residues. J gave up 5 bases and V 4 bases, and 5 bases lay outside the gene matches.

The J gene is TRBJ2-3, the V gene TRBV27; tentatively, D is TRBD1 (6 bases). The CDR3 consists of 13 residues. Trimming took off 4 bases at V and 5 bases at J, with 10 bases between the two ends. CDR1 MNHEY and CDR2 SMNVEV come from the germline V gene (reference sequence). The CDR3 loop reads CASSWGPQDTQYF. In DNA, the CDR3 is TGTGCCAGCAGTTGGGGGCCCCAAGATACGCAGTATTTT.

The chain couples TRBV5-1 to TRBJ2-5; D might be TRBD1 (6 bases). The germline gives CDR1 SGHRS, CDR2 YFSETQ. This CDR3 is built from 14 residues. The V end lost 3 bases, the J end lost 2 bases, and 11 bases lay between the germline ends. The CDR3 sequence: CASSSGTQQETQYF. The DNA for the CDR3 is TGCGCCAGCAGCTCCGGGACACAACAAGAGACCCAGTACTTC.

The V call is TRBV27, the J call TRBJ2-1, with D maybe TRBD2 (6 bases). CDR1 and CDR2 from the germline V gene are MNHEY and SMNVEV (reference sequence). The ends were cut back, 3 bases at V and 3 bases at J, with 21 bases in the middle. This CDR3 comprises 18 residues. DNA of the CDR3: TGTGCCAGCAGTTTGTTCGGGGAGGCTGGAATATACTACAATGAGCAGTTCTTC. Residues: CASSLFGEAGIYYNEQFF.